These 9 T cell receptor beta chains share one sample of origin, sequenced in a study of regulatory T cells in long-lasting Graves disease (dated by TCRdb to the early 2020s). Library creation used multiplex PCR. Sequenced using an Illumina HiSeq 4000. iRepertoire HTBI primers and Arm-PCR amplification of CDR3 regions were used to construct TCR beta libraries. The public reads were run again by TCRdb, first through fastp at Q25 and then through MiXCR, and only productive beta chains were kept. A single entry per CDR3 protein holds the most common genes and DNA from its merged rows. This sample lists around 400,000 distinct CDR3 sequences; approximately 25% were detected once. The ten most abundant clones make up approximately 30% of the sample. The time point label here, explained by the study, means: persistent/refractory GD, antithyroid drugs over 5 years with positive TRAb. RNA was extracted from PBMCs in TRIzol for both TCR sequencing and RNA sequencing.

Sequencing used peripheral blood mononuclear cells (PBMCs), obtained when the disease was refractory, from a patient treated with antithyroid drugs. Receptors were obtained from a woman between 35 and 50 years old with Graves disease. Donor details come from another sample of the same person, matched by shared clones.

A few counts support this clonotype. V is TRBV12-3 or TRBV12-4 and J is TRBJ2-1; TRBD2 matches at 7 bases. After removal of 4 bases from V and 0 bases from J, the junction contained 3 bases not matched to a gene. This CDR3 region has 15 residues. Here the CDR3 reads CASSYRTSSYNEQFF. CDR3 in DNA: TGTGCCAGCAGTTACCGGACTAGCTCCTACAATGAGCAGTTCTTC.

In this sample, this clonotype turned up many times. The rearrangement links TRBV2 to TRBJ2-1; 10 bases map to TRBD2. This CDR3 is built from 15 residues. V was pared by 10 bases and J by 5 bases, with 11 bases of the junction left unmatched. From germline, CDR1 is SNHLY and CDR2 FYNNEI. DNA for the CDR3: TGTGCCATGACAGAGCGGGAGGGCCGGGACAATGAGCAGTTCTTC. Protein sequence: CAMTEREGRDNEQFF.

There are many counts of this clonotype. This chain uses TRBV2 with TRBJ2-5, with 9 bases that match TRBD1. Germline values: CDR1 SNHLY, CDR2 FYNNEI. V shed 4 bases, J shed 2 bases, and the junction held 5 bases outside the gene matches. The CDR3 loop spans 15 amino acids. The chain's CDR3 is CASSADRGLQETQYF. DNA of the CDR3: TGTGCCAGCAGTGCGGACAGGGGCTTACAAGAGACCCAGTACTTC. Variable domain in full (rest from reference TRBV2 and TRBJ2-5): EPEVTQTPSHQVTQMGQEVILRCVPISNHLYFYWYRQILGQKVEFLVSFYNNEISEKSEIFDDQFSVERPDGSNFTLKIRSTKLEDSAMYFCASSADRGLQETQYFGPGTRLLVL.

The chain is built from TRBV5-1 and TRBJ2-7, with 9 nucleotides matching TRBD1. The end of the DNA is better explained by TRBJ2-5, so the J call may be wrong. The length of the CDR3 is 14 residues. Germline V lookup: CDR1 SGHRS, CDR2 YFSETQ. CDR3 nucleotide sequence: TGCGCCAGCAGCCGGGACAGGGATAGCGAGACCCAGTACTTC. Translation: CASSRDRDSETQYF.

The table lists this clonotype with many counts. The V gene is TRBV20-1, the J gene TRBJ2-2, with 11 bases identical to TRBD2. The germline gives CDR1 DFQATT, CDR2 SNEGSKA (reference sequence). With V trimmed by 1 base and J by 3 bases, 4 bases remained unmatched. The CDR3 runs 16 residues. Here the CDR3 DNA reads TGCAGTGCTAGAGTCCTAGCGGGAGGATACACCGGGGAGCTGTTTTTT. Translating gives CSARVLAGGYTGELFF.

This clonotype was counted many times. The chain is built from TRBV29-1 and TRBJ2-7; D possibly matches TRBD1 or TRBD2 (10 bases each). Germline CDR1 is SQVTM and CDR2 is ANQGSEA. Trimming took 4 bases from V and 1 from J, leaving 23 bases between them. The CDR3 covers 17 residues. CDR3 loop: CSVGTGGDSGRSYEQYF. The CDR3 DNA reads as TGCAGCGTTGGGACAGGGGGAGATAGCGGGAGGTCCTACGAGCAGTACTTC.

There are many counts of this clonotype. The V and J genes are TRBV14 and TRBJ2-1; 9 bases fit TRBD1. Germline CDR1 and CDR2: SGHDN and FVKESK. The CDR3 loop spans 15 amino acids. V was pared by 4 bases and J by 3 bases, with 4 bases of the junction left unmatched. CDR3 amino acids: CASSRTGVHYNEQFF. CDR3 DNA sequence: TGTGCCAGCAGCCGGACAGGGGTGCACTACAATGAGCAGTTCTTC.

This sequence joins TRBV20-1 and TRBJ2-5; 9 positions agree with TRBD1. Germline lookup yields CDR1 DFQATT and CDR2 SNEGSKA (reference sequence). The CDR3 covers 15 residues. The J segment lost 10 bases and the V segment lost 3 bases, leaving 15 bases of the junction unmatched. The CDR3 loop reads CSASILQGAPSDQYF. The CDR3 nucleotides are TGCAGTGCTAGTATTTTACAGGGGGCTCCGAGTGACCAGTACTTC.

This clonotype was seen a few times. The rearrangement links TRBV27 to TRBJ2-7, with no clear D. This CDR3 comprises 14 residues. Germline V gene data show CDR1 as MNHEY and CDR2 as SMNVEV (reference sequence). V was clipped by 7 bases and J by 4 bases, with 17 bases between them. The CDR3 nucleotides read TGTGCCAGCACTCGCGGCCCCGGCGGATACGAGCAGTACTTC. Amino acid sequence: CASTRGPGGYEQYF.